This TCR beta chain is from a study of CD8 T cells in Susac syndrome. TCR beta sequencing covered blood CD8+ and CD4+ T cells. In this sample, this clonotype turned up once. Germline V CDR1 and CDR2: DFQATT, SNEGSKA (reference sequence). V lost 6 bases, J lost 5 bases, and 11 bases lay in between. This CDR3 comprises 12 residues. Random hexamers were used to reverse transcribe an amount of about 0.45 to 1 ug RNA. A single record per CDR3 protein comes from TCRdb applying MiXCR to the immunoSEQ multiplex PCR reads. The sample yields some 150,000 distinct CDR3 sequences, about 95% seen once. The sequence was obtained from a human donor with Susac syndrome. The source material was CD4+ T cells from PBMCs. V gene TRBV20-1 combines with J gene TRBJ2-1; D unresolved. CDR3 residues: CSALGWDNEQFF. For the CDR3, the DNA is TGCAGTGCCCTTGGCTGGGACAATGAGCAGTTCTTC.